A single sample is the source of the 23 T cell receptor beta chains below, sequenced in a study of blood T cell repertoires in COVID-19. Assay: immunoSEQ multiplex PCR; the TCRdb copy retains only in-frame clones and omits some. In the table there are over 600,000 clones, around 90% of which are singletons. Sequencing used peripheral blood. These receptors all stem from a young woman with acute or convalescent COVID-19.

V and J are TRBV9 and TRBJ1-3; TRBD1 aligns across 7 bases. The trim removed 0 bases at V and 2 bases at J, leaving 5 bases unmatched. Germline-derived CDR1 and CDR2 are SGDLS and YYNGEE. The CDR3 extends over 16 amino acids. CDR3 DNA sequence: TGTGCCAGCAGCGTAGGGGGACAGAGTGCTGGAAACACCATATATTTT. As protein: CASSVGGQSAGNTIYF.

The CDR3 nucleotides are TGTGCCAGCAGCGTAGAGAAGGGGATAGGGTATGGCTACACCTTC. Translated: CASSVEKGIGYGYTF. This chain uses TRBV9 with TRBJ1-2; D is possibly TRBD1 (5 bases). Germline CDR1 SGDLS, CDR2 YYNGEE. Between the trimmed V and J ends, which lost 0 bases and 5 bases, there was a span of 14 bases. The CDR3 is 15 residues long.

The rearrangement links TRBV30 to TRBJ2-3; tentative D call: TRBD2 (7 bases). In germline, CDR1 is GTSNPN, CDR2 SVGIG (reference sequence). The V end was cut by 0 bases, the J end by 2 bases, with 12 bases between. The CDR3 loop spans 15 amino acids. The DNA for the CDR3 is TGTGCCTGGAGTGTAGGAGGGGGGGCCACAGATACGCAGTATTTT. It codes for CAWSVGGGATDTQYF.

The chain employs TRBV29-1 and TRBJ2-3; 8 nucleotides match TRBD1. The germline V gene encodes CDR1 SQVTM and CDR2 ANQGSEA. V gave up 7 bases and J gave up 4 bases; unmatched junction bases: 10. The CDR3 sequence is 14 residues long. DNA of the CDR3: TGCAGCGGGGCTCGACAGGGGCGGGCAGATACGCAGTATTTT. It yields the protein CSGARQGRADTQYF.

This clone was found once. The CDR3 is CASSPLWGGATGELFF. The DNA of the CDR3 is TGTGCCAGCAGCCCACTATGGGGGGGGGCGACCGGGGAGCTGTTTTTT. The V call is TRBV7-8, the J call TRBJ2-2; weak D call: TRBD2 (7 bases). This CDR3 has 16 residues. Trimming removed 5 bases from V and 5 bases from J, with 18 bases in between. Germline lookup yields CDR1 SGHVS and CDR2 FQNEAQ.

The J gene is TRBJ2-1, the V gene TRBV6-5; 8 bases are a match to TRBD2. V dropped 8 bases and J dropped 0; count of bases not matched to a gene: 6. Germline CDR1 MNHEY, CDR2 SVGAGI. The CDR3 has 15 amino acids. Here the CDR3 reads CASSRGASSYNEQFF. DNA of the CDR3: TGTGCCAGCTCGCGGGGGGCAAGCTCCTACAATGAGCAGTTCTTC.

This chain connects TRBV18 to TRBJ1-3; D call uncertain. V lost 1 base, J lost 0 bases, and 22 bases lay in between. In germline, CDR1 is KGHSH, CDR2 LQKENI. CDR3 length: 20 residues. The CDR3 coding sequence is TGTGCCAGCTCACCACTAAGCAGCGGGCAGGCCCGGCCCTCTGGAAACACCATATATTTT. Translating gives CASSPLSSGQARPSGNTIYF.

V gene TRBV27 combines with J gene TRBJ1-5, with 8 positions matching TRBD1. CDR3 length: 16 residues. J lost 0 bases, V lost 5 bases, and 6 bases had no gene match. The V gene's germline CDR1 is MNHEY and CDR2 SMNVEV (reference sequence). CDR3 DNA: TGTGCCAGCAGTCTTTCAGGGGGCTATAGCAATCAGCCCCAGCATTTT. It is translated as CASSLSGGYSNQPQHF.

The chain recombines TRBV6-5 with TRBJ1-6; D unresolved. Trimming left V 6 bases short and J 10 bases short, with 10 bases between. Germline-derived CDR1 and CDR2 are MNHEY and SVGAGI. The CDR3 runs to 12 residues. The CDR3 DNA reads TGTGCCAGCAGACCGGAGGGCTCACCCCTCCACTTT. Amino acid sequence: CASRPEGSPLHF.

J is TRBJ1-3 and V is TRBV3-1 (or the pseudogene TRBV3-2); perhaps TRBD1 as D (5 bases). V was shortened by 1 base and J by 0 bases, with 7 bases between the two germline ends. Germline CDR1 LGHDT, CDR2 YNNKEL (reference sequence). This CDR3 has 15 residues. The CDR3 spells CASSQGTSSGNTIYF. The CDR3 DNA sequence: TGTGCCAGCAGCCAAGGGACATCCTCTGGAAACACCATATATTTT.

The chain links TRBV7-9 to TRBJ2-2; 7 bases align to TRBD1. CDR3 size: 18 residues. V was pared by 5 bases and J by 0 bases, with 12 bases of the junction left unmatched. CDR1 is SEHNR, CDR2 FQNEAQ, per germline (reference sequence). The CDR3 spells CASSAPPGQTSNTGELFF. CDR3 in DNA: TGTGCCAGCAGCGCTCCCCCGGGACAGACTTCGAACACCGGGGAGCTGTTTTTT.

The chain has TRBV20-1 and TRBJ1-1; unclear D gene. Trimming pared 5 bases from V and 5 bases from J, leaving 9 bases between. The CDR3 length is 11 residues. In germline, CDR1 is DFQATT, CDR2 SNEGSKA (reference sequence). The CDR3 loop reads CSAFIQTEAFF. The CDR3 nucleotides read TGCAGTGCTTTTATACAAACTGAAGCTTTCTTT.

The genes are TRBV2 and TRBJ1-1; D may be TRBD1 (6 bases). CDR3 size: 13 residues. Germline V gives CDR1 SNHLY, CDR2 FYNNEI. Trimming stripped 7 bases from V and 2 bases from J, with 11 bases between. DNA of the CDR3: TGTGCCAGCACGACACAGGGTAACACTGAAGCTTTCTTT. It translates to CASTTQGNTEAFF.

The J gene is TRBJ1-1, the V gene TRBV15; the D is unclear. Germline V gene lookup returns CDR1 LNHNV and CDR2 YYDKDF (reference sequence). The length of the CDR3 is 15 residues. V dropped 1 base and J dropped 0 bases, with 9 bases sitting between them. This chain's CDR3 is CATSRVGSLNTEAFF. DNA for the CDR3: TGTGCCACCAGCAGAGTTGGGAGCCTGAACACTGAAGCTTTCTTT.

V is TRBV6-1 and J is TRBJ1-3; possible D gene TRBD1, 5 bases. This CDR3 comprises 15 residues. V was pared by 2 bases and J by 4 bases, with 12 bases between. Germline CDR1 is MNHNS and CDR2 is SASEGT. The CDR3 is CASSEQGGAGNTIYF. The DNA for the CDR3 is TGTGCCAGCAGTGAACAGGGCGGAGCGGGAAACACCATATATTTT.

This rearrangement joins TRBV6-5 to TRBJ2-1; a possible D gene is TRBD1 (5 bases). CDR3 size: 11 residues. With 9 bases removed from V and 8 bases from J, the gap between germline ends came to 11 bases. CDR1 is MNHEY and CDR2 is SVGAGI in the germline V gene. In DNA, the CDR3 is TGTGCCAGTCAAAGGGGCTATGAGCAGTTCTTC. This translates into CASQRGYEQFF.

This chain joins TRBV6-5 and TRBJ1-4, with a weak D call TRBD1 (6 bases). The CDR3 totals 14 residues. V was clipped by 2 bases and J by 7 bases, with 11 bases between them. Germline-derived CDR1 and CDR2 are MNHEY and SVGAGI. The CDR3 DNA follows: TGTGCCAGCAGTTACCAGGGGATAGGTGAAAAACTGTTTTTT. As protein: CASSYQGIGEKLFF.

The chain has TRBV19 and TRBJ1-4, with no clear D. The CDR3 is 15 residues long. Germline CDR1 and CDR2: LNHDA and SQIVND (reference sequence). V was trimmed by 3 bases and J by 6 bases, leaving 14 bases between them. CDR3 in DNA: TGTGCCAGTAGTATTGGCGGGGAAGCCGATGAAAAACTGTTTTTT. Translation: CASSIGGEADEKLFF.

V gene TRBV7-8 combines with J gene TRBJ1-1, with TRBD1 matching 8 bases. Germline V lookup: CDR1 SGHVS, CDR2 FQNEAQ. J lost 9 bases, V lost 1 base, and 4 bases had no gene match. This CDR3 is 13 amino acids long. The CDR3 bases are TGTGCCAGCAGCTTAGGTCAGGGGGCCCAAGCTTTCTTT. Translation: CASSLGQGAQAFF.

This rearrangement joins TRBV2 to TRBJ1-2, with 9 nucleotides matching TRBD1. This CDR3 contains 14 residues. J gave up 4 bases and V 6 bases, and 6 bases lay outside the gene matches. CDR1 SNHLY and CDR2 FYNNEI come from the germline V gene. CDR3 residues: CASSRQGGLYGYTF. The CDR3 region has the DNA TGTGCCAGCAGCAGACAGGGGGGGCTCTATGGCTACACCTTC.

To note about this clone: This specimen includes other DNA sequences encoding the same CDR3. This chain joins TRBV5-6 and TRBJ1-1; no clear D. The CDR3 loop spans 13 amino acids. Germline lookup yields CDR1 SGHDT and CDR2 YYEEEE. Trimming pared 0 bases from V and 1 base from J, leaving 4 bases between. The CDR3 bases are TGTGCCAGCAGCTTGGGAGGGAACACTGAAGCTTTCTTT. As protein: CASSLGGNTEAFF.

The V call is TRBV5-1, the J call TRBJ2-3; TRBD1 is a possible D gene (5 bases). V shed 4 bases and J shed 3 bases, with 18 bases lying between them. This CDR3 is 16 amino acids long. Germline V gene sequence: CDR1 SGHRS, CDR2 YFSETQ. The CDR3, as DNA: TGCGCCAGCAGCCCGGGCCAGGGTACTCGTACAGATACGCAGTATTTT. Amino acid sequence: CASSPGQGTRTDTQYF.

The genes are TRBV5-6 and TRBJ1-2, with a possible D match to TRBD1 (5 bases). The V gene lost 1 base and the J gene lost 4 bases, with 14 bases spanning the gap. The CDR3 consists of 15 residues. Germline CDR1 and CDR2: SGHDT and YYEEEE. The CDR3: CASSLSGGLTYGYTF. DNA of the CDR3: TGTGCCAGCAGCTTGTCCGGGGGATTGACCTATGGCTACACCTTC.